This passage covers 30 T cell receptor beta chains from one sample sequenced in a study of cytomegalovirus exposure and HLA in healthy donors. Some clones are missing from TCRdb's copy, which holds only in-frame ones; the method was immunoSEQ multiplex PCR. In the table there are roughly 98,000 clones, roughly nine tenths of which are singletons. Sequencing was carried out using PBMCs. The source of these receptors is a man between 18 and 29 years old in good health and CMV-seropositive.

The chain links TRBV28 to TRBJ1-1; 8 nucleotides agree with TRBD1. The germline gives CDR1 MDHEN, CDR2 SYDVKM. Germline trimming cut 6 bases from V and 4 bases from J; bases unmatched to any gene: 4. The CDR3 extends over 13 amino acids. CDR3 region: CASRNTGGTEAFF. In nucleotides, the CDR3 is TGTGCCAGCAGAAATACAGGGGGCACTGAAGCTTTCTTT. The full variable domain, completed using reference TRBV28 and TRBJ1-1, is DVKVTQSSRYLVKRTGEKVFLECVQDMDHENMFWYRQDPGLGLRLIYFSYDVKMKEKGDIPEGYSVSREKKERFSLILESASTNQTSMYLCASRNTGGTEAFFGQGTRLTVV.

The V and J genes are TRBV7-9 and TRBJ2-1; 10 bases are a match to TRBD1. This CDR3 has 15 amino acids. Germline V lookup: CDR1 SEHNR, CDR2 FQNEAQ (reference sequence). After removal of 4 bases from V and 7 bases from J, the junction contained 7 bases not matched to a gene. CDR3 sequence (DNA): TGTGCCAGCAGCTCCGGACAGGGGGGCTCTAATGAGCAGTTCTTC. Its translation: CASSSGQGGSNEQFF.

The CDR3 protein is CSAFGQPGAFF. The CDR3 DNA reads TGCAGTGCCTTCGGACAGCCGGGGGCTTTCTTT. The chain employs TRBV20-1 and TRBJ1-1; D possibly corresponds to TRBD1 (6 bases). V was trimmed by 6 bases and J by 11 bases, leaving 16 bases between them. Looked up from germline, CDR1 is DFQATT and CDR2 is SNEGSKA (reference sequence). This CDR3 has 11 residues.

The chain employs TRBV28 and TRBJ1-1, with TRBD1 matching over 7 bases. This CDR3 contains 15 residues. The germline gives CDR1 MDHEN, CDR2 SYDVKM. The trim removed 6 bases at V and 0 bases at J, leaving 7 bases unmatched. The CDR3 coding sequence is TGTGCCAGCAGCCTCACCGGGACAGTGAACACTGAAGCTTTCTTT. It codes for CASSLTGTVNTEAFF.

The chain employs TRBV4-1 and TRBJ2-7; D perhaps matches TRBD1 (6 bases). There are 16 residues in the CDR3. Germline CDR1 reads MGHRA; CDR2 reads YSYEKL. V gave up 1 base and J gave up 1 base, with 14 bases separating them. The CDR3 coding sequence is TGCGCCAGCAGCCAAGTCAGGGGAGATGGATCCTACGAGCAGTACTTC. Translation gives CASSQVRGDGSYEQYF.

This clone was observed a handful of times. The V gene is TRBV5-7, the J gene TRBJ2-7; D remains ambiguous. TRBV5-7 is flagged as an ORF with uncertain function. V shed 4 bases and J shed 6 bases, with 11 bases lying between them. This CDR3 contains 12 residues. The CDR3 loop is CASSPRPREQYF. CDR3 sequence (DNA): TGTGCCAGCAGCCCGAGGCCACGCGAGCAGTACTTC.

The chain's CDR3 is CASSFGLAQDFQETQYF. CDR3 nucleotide sequence: TGTGCCAGCAGCTTCGGACTAGCGCAGGATTTTCAAGAGACCCAGTACTTC. The chain carries TRBV5-6 and TRBJ2-5; 9 positions agree with TRBD2. Trimming at V came to 2 bases and at J to 2 bases, leaving 10 bases not matched to a gene. Germline V gives CDR1 SGHDT, CDR2 YYEEEE. This CDR3 spans 17 amino acids.

The chain combines TRBV7-2 with TRBJ1-4, with no clear D. Trimming pared 0 bases from V and 2 bases from J, leaving 4 bases between. This CDR3 is 14 amino acids long. Germline CDR1 is SGHTA and CDR2 is FQGNSA. The CDR3 coding sequence is TGTGCCAGCAGCTTAGCTCGGACTAATGAAAAACTGTTTTTT. It specifies CASSLARTNEKLFF.

The chain joins TRBV27 to TRBJ2-1, with 7 bases matching TRBD2. Unmatched junction bases numbered 3, after V lost 2 bases and J lost 2 bases. The CDR3 is 15 amino acids. Germline CDR1 and CDR2: MNHEY and SMNVEV (reference sequence). CDR3 amino acids: CASSLVRETYNEQFF. Written as DNA, the CDR3 is TGTGCCAGCAGTTTAGTGCGGGAGACCTACAATGAGCAGTTCTTC.

The chain recombines TRBV2 with TRBJ2-3, with 7 bases fitting TRBD1. Per germline, CDR1 SNHLY and CDR2 FYNNEI. The CDR3 consists of 13 residues. The V gene end was trimmed by 6 bases and the J gene end by 3 bases; junction bases not matched to a gene: 3. The CDR3 loop is CASSWTGTDTQYF. CDR3 in DNA: TGTGCCAGCAGCTGGACAGGTACAGATACGCAGTATTTT.

The chain combines TRBV5-6 with TRBJ1-4; the D gene is possibly TRBD1 (6 bases). Germline CDR1 is SGHDT and CDR2 is YYEEEE. V was cut by 2 bases and J by 8 bases, with 10 bases left in between. The CDR3 totals 13 residues. The CDR3 protein is CASSFEQGEKLFF. The CDR3 DNA reads as TGTGCCAGCAGCTTTGAACAGGGAGAAAAACTGTTTTTT.

This chain uses TRBV9 with TRBJ2-1; TRBD1 matches 11 bases. This CDR3 comprises 19 residues. Germline loops: CDR1 SGDLS, CDR2 YYNGEE. V was clipped by 3 bases and J by 4 bases; unmatched bases: 15. The CDR3 nucleotides read TGTGCCAGCAGCGCCGGACAGGGGGCTACTCATCTTATTTACAATGAGCAGTTCTTC. It yields the protein CASSAGQGATHLIYNEQFF.

This clone was detected a few times. The gene calls are TRBV5-4 and TRBJ2-1; 10 nucleotides align to TRBD2. CDR3 length equals 15 residues. Trimming removed 4 bases from V and 9 bases from J; junction bases left unmatched: 10. The germline gives CDR1 SGHNT, CDR2 YYREEE (reference sequence). The CDR3 nucleotides are TGTGCCAGCAGCCCCGGACTAGCGGAGACGGTTGAGCAGTTCTTC. Translated, it gives CASSPGLAETVEQFF.

To note about this clone: An end of the junction does not agree with germline; a read error may underlie this. The chain is built from TRBV29-1 and TRBJ2-1, with 8 bases aligning to TRBD1. The CDR3 extends over 12 amino acids. CDR1 and CDR2 (germline): SQVTM, ANQGSEA. In nucleotides, the CDR3 is TGCAGCGGTGAACAGGGGGTGGATGAGCAGTTCTTC. Its translation: CSGEQGVDEQFF.

The chain uses TRBV19 and TRBJ2-3; TRBD2 agrees at 7 bases. The CDR3 totals 16 residues. Germline values: CDR1 LNHDA, CDR2 SQIVND (reference sequence). With 2 bases clipped from V and 2 bases from J, the junction kept 7 bases outside the gene matches. The chain's CDR3 is CASSIQTSLYTDTQYF. The CDR3 coding sequence is TGTGCCAGTAGTATACAGACTAGCCTCTACACAGATACGCAGTATTTT.

The genes are TRBV5-4 and TRBJ1-1; the match to TRBD1 covers 7 bases. V lost 4 bases to trimming and J lost 4 bases; unmatched junction nucleotides: 10. Germline CDR1 reads SGHNT; CDR2 reads YYREEE (reference sequence). The CDR3 contains 15 residues. DNA for the CDR3: TGTGCCAGCAGCGGGACAGACATTAGCGGCACTGAAGCTTTCTTT. Its protein product is CASSGTDISGTEAFF.

This chain's CDR3 is CASSFGGEQYF. The DNA of the CDR3 is TGTGCCAGCAGTTTTGGCGGCGAGCAGTACTTC. V gene TRBV28 combines with J gene TRBJ2-7; D is unresolved. From germline, CDR1 is MDHEN and CDR2 SYDVKM. This CDR3 contains 11 residues. Trimming removed 3 bases at V and 6 bases at J, with 6 bases between.

The V and J genes are TRBV29-1 and TRBJ1-1, with TRBD1 matching over 11 bases. Looked up from germline, CDR1 is SQVTM and CDR2 is ANQGSEA. The CDR3 runs to 13 residues. The V gene end was trimmed by 7 bases and the J gene end by 1 base; junction bases not matched to a gene: 2. CDR3 nucleotides: TGCAGCGGAGGGACAGGGGGGAACACTGAAGCTTTCTTT. Its translation is CSGGTGGNTEAFF. The full variable domain, with the rest looked up from reference TRBV29-1 and TRBJ1-1, is SAVISQKPSRDICQRGTSLTIQCQVDSQVTMMFWYRQQPGQSLTLIATANQGSEATYESGFVIDKFPISRPNLTFSTLTVSNMSPEDSSIYLCSGGTGGNTEAFFGQGTRLTVV.

The gene calls are TRBV5-4 and TRBJ1-1; D is unclear. V shed 4 bases and J shed 3 bases, with 13 bases lying between them. Germline CDR1 reads SGHNT; CDR2 reads YYREEE (reference sequence). The length of the CDR3 is 14 residues. The DNA for the CDR3 is TGTGCCAGCAGCCCGACCGAGGCGGACACTGAAGCTTTCTTT. As protein: CASSPTEADTEAFF.

The chain joins TRBV7-9 to TRBJ2-1; D ambiguous. Germline lookup yields CDR1 SEHNR and CDR2 FQNEAQ (reference sequence). Trimming pared 1 base from V and 4 bases from J, leaving 8 bases between. The CDR3 is made up of 14 amino acids. The CDR3 DNA sequence: TGTGCCAGCAGCTTAGTCGCGTCTTACAATGAGCAGTTCTTC. Translation gives CASSLVASYNEQFF.

The chain employs TRBV5-1 and TRBJ2-3, with 7 nucleotides matching TRBD1. Losses at the gene ends were 3 bases for V and 2 bases for J; bases not matched to a gene: 3. This CDR3 is 14 amino acids long. Germline CDR1 SGHRS, CDR2 YFSETQ. DNA of the CDR3: TGCGCCAGCAGCTCAGGGACAGTCACAGATACGCAGTATTTT. This gives the protein CASSSGTVTDTQYF.

The rearrangement links TRBV7-2 to TRBJ2-2; 7 nucleotides line up with TRBD1. With 4 bases clipped from V and 6 bases from J, the junction kept 5 bases outside the gene matches. Looked up from germline, CDR1 is SGHTA and CDR2 is FQGNSA. This CDR3 is built from 14 residues. In DNA form, the CDR3 reads TGTGCCAGCAGCTATGGACAGGCGGCCGGGGAGCTGTTTTTT. The encoded protein is CASSYGQAAGELFF.

The chain uses TRBV19 and TRBJ2-1, with D possibly matching TRBD2 (7 bases). Trimming shortened V by 3 bases and J by 6 bases, and 15 bases separated the two germline ends. This CDR3 is built from 15 residues. CDR1 is LNHDA and CDR2 is SQIVND in the germline V gene (reference sequence). The CDR3 DNA follows: TGTGCCAGTAGTATTTCTCTCGGGGGGCCCAATGAGCAGTTCTTC. Protein sequence: CASSISLGGPNEQFF.

This rearrangement joins TRBV5-1 to TRBJ2-7, with D possibly matching TRBD1 (6 bases). Per the germline V gene, CDR1 is SGHRS and CDR2 is YFSETQ. This CDR3 spans 14 amino acids. The V and J ends lost 5 bases and 2 bases respectively, with 14 bases between them. The DNA for the CDR3 is TGCGCCAGCAGTACAATCGACAGGCCCTACGAGCAGTACTTC. It is translated as CASSTIDRPYEQYF. The variable domain in full, with the rest retrieved from reference TRBV5-1 and TRBJ2-7, is KAGVTQTPRYLIKTRGQQVTLSCSPISGHRSVSWYQQTPGQGLQFLFEYFSETQRNKGNFPGRFSGRQFSNSRSEMNVSTLELGDSALYLCASSTIDRPYEQYFGPGTRLTVT.

This clone was seen a few times. The CDR3 bases are TGTGCAAGTGGCCCGGGGTCCACCGGGGAGCTGTTTTTT. It is translated as CASGPGSTGELFF. The chain has TRBV7-3 and TRBJ2-2, with D possibly being TRBD2 (5 bases). The CDR3 is made up of 13 amino acids. CDR1 and CDR2 (germline): SGHTA, FQGTGA.

The J gene is TRBJ1-2, the V gene TRBV5-1; D possibly corresponds to TRBD1 (6 bases). This CDR3 region has 15 residues. Germline loops: CDR1 SGHRS, CDR2 YFSETQ. V dropped 1 base and J dropped 6 bases, with 16 bases sitting between them. The CDR3 loop is CASSLRYREVDGYTF. The CDR3 DNA reads as TGCGCCAGCAGCTTGCGGTACAGGGAAGTGGATGGCTACACCTTC.

CDR3 region: CASSPGQGSQKLFF. In nucleotides, the CDR3 is TGTGCCAGCAGCCCGGGACAGGGATCCCAAAAACTGTTTTTT. The gene calls are TRBV7-2 and TRBJ1-4; 9 nucleotides line up with TRBD1. The germline gives CDR1 SGHTA, CDR2 FQGNSA. With V trimmed by 5 bases and J by 9 bases, 7 bases remained unmatched. The CDR3 is 14 residues long.

The chain is built from TRBV5-5 and TRBJ2-7; TRBD2 matches 13 bases. The CDR3 is 15 residues long. The germline V gene has CDR1 SGHKS and CDR2 YYEKEE (reference sequence). Losses at the gene ends were 4 bases for V and 2 bases for J; bases not matched to a gene: 3. CDR3 in amino acids: CASSLTSGRPYEQYF. The DNA of the CDR3 is TGTGCCAGCAGCCTGACTAGCGGGAGGCCCTACGAGCAGTACTTC. Full variable domain (rest looked up from reference TRBV5-5 and TRBJ2-7): DAGVTQSPTHLIKTRGQQVTLRCSPISGHKSVSWYQQVLGQGPQFIFQYYEKEERGRGNFPDRFSARQFPNYSSELNVNALLLGDSALYLCASSLTSGRPYEQYFGPGTRLTVT.

This chain connects TRBV9 to TRBJ1-1, with D possibly TRBD1 on 5 matching bases. Trimming left V 0 bases short and J 0 bases short, with 9 bases between. The CDR3 totals 15 residues. From germline, CDR1 is SGDLS and CDR2 YYNGEE. Here the CDR3 reads CASSVDDRMNTEAFF. The CDR3 DNA is TGTGCCAGCAGCGTAGACGACAGAATGAACACTGAAGCTTTCTTT.

The chain recombines TRBV4-3 with TRBJ1-5, with 9 positions matching TRBD1. V lost 4 bases and J lost 2; bases outside the gene matches: 9. CDR3 length equals 17 residues. Germline CDR1 is LGHNA and CDR2 is YSLEER. CDR3 region: CASSPGTGTLGNQPQHF. In DNA, the CDR3 is TGCGCCAGCAGCCCAGGGACAGGGACGCTTGGCAATCAGCCCCAGCATTTT.